This T cell receptor (beta chain) appears in the sequencing data of a study of beta chain features in type 1 diabetes. The study, taken as a whole, reports: Significant though moderate, a shortening of TCRB CDR3s appeared in all four CD4+ subsets of Type 1 diabetes patients. Among type 1 diabetes patients, VDJ junctions had fewer insertions and more deletions.

This clone was detected a few times. Its antigen is unidentified. It was via CD45RO/CCR7/CD25/CD127/CD95/CD27 that CD4+ naive, central memory, regulatory and stem cell-like memory cells were sorted. Expressed TCRB transcripts got sequenced, as all isolated RNA was reverse transcribed. Produced via immunoSEQ multiplex PCR; TCRdb's table is partial and in-frame only. The table shows about 260,000 clones, with about 24% occurring only once. Trimming pared 4 bases from V and 4 bases from J, leaving 6 bases between. Germline-derived CDR1 and CDR2 are LGHNA and YNFKEQ. This CDR3 has 12 residues. The receptor was isolated from a woman aged 25-40 years with type 1 diabetes. The chain has TRBV4-2 and TRBJ2-3; TRBD2 might be the D (5 bases). The sequencing sample was made of naive CD4+ T cells from blood. In DNA form, the CDR3 reads TGTGCCAGCAGCCGCGGGCCAGATACGCAGTATTTT. Protein: CASSRGPDTQYF.